Many counts were recorded for the clone carrying this T cell receptor beta chain. Its antigen is not identified. TCR beta CDR3 sequences were amplified from RNA transcripts. HTBI primers were employed in a first-round RT-PCR of the TCR CDR3. TCRdb ran MiXCR on the multiplex PCR reads and lists one entry per CDR3 protein. The data hold a few hundred thousand distinct CDR3 sequences, with 15% to 20% observed a single time. This sample was taken from a study of T cells in Graves' hyperthyroidism and ophthalmopathy. Reasons for excluding patients were uncontrolled infection, other autoimmune disease, pregnancy or lactation. Diagnosing involved the use of clinical symptoms, serum thyroxine and TRAb, thyroid ultrasound and orbital computed tomography. Study findings and constraints: Most expanded thyroid clonotypes above 0.001 also appeared in blood.

CDR3 length: 14 amino acids. Trimming cost V 2 bases and J 7 bases, with 12 bases left between them. Per the germline V gene, CDR1 is MNHEY and CDR2 is SMNVEV (reference sequence). Sequenced input: blood. This clonotype was sampled from a woman under 40 with Graves' ophthalmopathy. V gene TRBV27 combines with J gene TRBJ2-1; D might be TRBD1 (6 bases). CDR3 coding DNA: TGTGCCAGCAGTTTAAACAGGGTGGGAAATGAGCAGTTCTTC. Residues: CASSLNRVGNEQFF.